This entry lists 30 T cell receptor beta chains sequenced from one sample in a study of yellow fever vaccine responses in identical twins. TCRdb independently ran MiXCR on the RT-PCR reads; one entry per CDR3 protein. The sample lists about 1,000 distinct CDR3 sequences, roughly 90% occurring once. Material: T cells from blood (PBMCs), unsorted or a sorted subset (not recorded which), obtained before or after yellow fever vaccination (not recorded which). The origin of the receptors is a young woman who received the yellow fever vaccine.

This clonotype came up a few times. The rearrangement joins TRBV10-3 to TRBJ1-1; D is perhaps TRBD1 (5 bases). Germline assignment: CDR1 ENHRY and CDR2 SYGVKD. The length of the CDR3 is 14 residues. V was pared by 4 bases and J by 4 bases, with 13 bases between. The CDR3 DNA is TGTGCCATCAGTGGGGGGGAGGGAGGCACTGAAGCTTTCTTT. Translated: CAISGGEGGTEAFF.

The chain uses TRBV11-3 and TRBJ2-2; 9 bases match TRBD2. The CDR3 has 17 amino acids. Germline CDR1 and CDR2: SGHNT and YENEEA. The V and J ends lost 0 bases and 6 bases, in that order; junction bases with no gene match: 8. DNA for the CDR3: TGTGCCAGCAGCTTAGATTCCGCTAGCGGGAATCCCGGGGAGCTGTTTTTT. It encodes CASSLDSASGNPGELFF.

CDR3 in DNA: TGTGCCAGCAGCCTTCGTGTCTTGAGAGGCGTCCCGCAGTATTTT. Its translation: CASSLRVLRGVPQYF. V and J are TRBV5-6 and TRBJ2-3; the D is unclear. Germline loops: CDR1 SGHDT, CDR2 YYEEEE. The ends were cut back, 4 bases at V and 10 bases at J, with 22 bases in the middle. This CDR3 region has 15 residues.

V gene TRBV6-5 combines with J gene TRBJ1-1; D not resolved. Germline-derived CDR1 and CDR2 are MNHEY and SVGAGI. V shed 0 bases and J shed 0 bases, with 8 bases lying between them. The CDR3 totals 15 residues. The CDR3 region is CASSYSSRMNTEAFF. CDR3 in DNA: TGTGCCAGCAGTTACTCGAGTCGAATGAACACTGAAGCTTTCTTT.

This chain uses TRBV12-3 or TRBV12-4 with TRBJ2-3, with unresolved D. This CDR3 contains 11 residues. Trimming removed 3 bases from V and 4 bases from J, with 2 bases in between. CDR3 sequence reads: CASSFSDTQYF. The CDR3 DNA reads TGTGCCAGCAGTTTTTCAGATACGCAGTATTTT.

The V and J genes are TRBV6-1 and TRBJ1-1; D unresolved. CDR1 is MNHNS and CDR2 is SASEGT in the germline V gene. Trimming removed 4 bases at V and 1 base at J, with 10 bases between. The CDR3 loop spans 14 amino acids. The CDR3 protein is CASSALDSNTEAFF. CDR3 nucleotide sequence: TGTGCCAGCAGTGCGTTGGATTCGAACACTGAAGCTTTCTTT.

The V gene is TRBV28, the J gene TRBJ2-3; perhaps TRBD2 as D (6 bases). The germline CDR1 and CDR2 sequences are MDHEN and SYDVKM. The length of the CDR3 is 15 residues. Trimming left V 5 bases short and J 5 bases short, with 17 bases between. CDR3 nucleotide sequence: TGTGCCAGCAGTCCGTACTCTCTGGGGGGAGATACGCAGTATTTT. It codes for CASSPYSLGGDTQYF.

The V and J genes are TRBV2 and TRBJ1-1; D is unclear. The CDR3 runs 13 residues. V lost 5 bases to trimming and J lost 1 base, with 8 bases between them. Per the germline V gene, CDR1 is SNHLY and CDR2 is FYNNEI. CDR3 nucleotides: TGTGCCAGCAGTTCAGACACGAACACTGAAGCTTTCTTT. Amino acid sequence: CASSSDTNTEAFF. The full variable domain, in which reference TRBV2 and TRBJ1-1 provide the parts outside the CDR3, is EPEVTQTPSHQVTQMGQEVILRCVPISNHLYFYWYRQILGQKVEFLVSFYNNEISEKSEIFDDQFSVERPDGSNFTLKIRSTKLEDSAMYFCASSSDTNTEAFFGQGTRLTVV.

In the case of this clonotype: One end of the junction fails to match germline, which may point to a read error. V usage is TRBV13 and J usage is TRBJ2-3; TRBD1 matches 9 bases. The CDR3 sequence is 17 residues long. From germline, CDR1 is PRHDT and CDR2 FYEKMQ (reference sequence). DNA of the CDR3: TGTGCCATCAGCTTCAAGGCGACAGGGGGAGGCACAGATACGCAGTATTTT. Its translation is CAISFKATGGGTDTQYF.

V and J are TRBV13 and TRBJ2-1; TRBD1 might be the D (6 bases). CDR1 and CDR2 (germline): PRHDT, FYEKMQ (reference sequence). The CDR3 runs 13 residues. The V gene lost 7 bases and the J gene lost 0 bases, with 7 bases spanning the gap. The CDR3 sequence is CASKDSSYNEQFF. CDR3 bases: TGTGCCAGCAAGGACAGCTCCTACAATGAGCAGTTCTTC.

The V gene is TRBV11-1, the J gene TRBJ2-1, with D possibly TRBD1 on 8 matching bases. CDR3 length: 16 amino acids. Germline-derived CDR1 and CDR2 are SGHAT and FQDESV (reference sequence). V dropped 4 bases and J dropped 5 bases, with 18 bases sitting between them. CDR3 DNA: TGTGCCAGCAGCTCTCTGGGAGGGACAGGAAACAATGAGCAGTTCTTC. Translated, it gives CASSSLGGTGNNEQFF. The full variable domain, rest sourced from reference TRBV11-1 and TRBJ2-1, is EAEVAQSPRYKITEKSQAVAFWCDPISGHATLYWYRQILGQGPELLVQFQDESVVDDSQLPKDRFSAERLKGVDSTLKIQPAELGDSAMYLCASSSLGGTGNNEQFFGPGTRLTVL.

The chain employs TRBV11-1 and TRBJ2-5, with no clear D. The CDR3 is 14 amino acids. V shed 1 base and J shed 4 bases, with 10 bases lying between them. Per the germline V gene, CDR1 is SGHAT and CDR2 is FQDESV (reference sequence). This chain's CDR3 is CASSLVSGRETQYF. For the CDR3, the DNA is TGTGCCAGCAGCTTAGTTTCTGGAAGAGAGACCCAGTACTTC.

This clonotype was seen only a few times. The J gene is TRBJ1-2, the V gene TRBV6-2 or TRBV6-3; D unclear. This CDR3 has 12 residues. V was clipped by 2 bases and J by 13 bases, with 14 bases between them. CDR1 and CDR2 from the germline V gene are MNHEY and SVGEGT. CDR3 bases: TGTGCCAGCAGTTACCCACCGACCGACCGCACCTTC. It is translated as CASSYPPTDRTF.

This chain joins TRBV15 and TRBJ2-7; 9 bases match TRBD1. With 5 bases clipped from V and 2 bases from J, the junction kept 1 base outside the gene matches. Germline V lookup: CDR1 LNHNV, CDR2 YYDKDF (reference sequence). This CDR3 comprises 13 residues. The CDR3 loop is CATSRQGAYEQYF. The CDR3 bases are TGTGCCACCAGCCGACAGGGGGCCTACGAGCAGTACTTC.

The rearrangement links TRBV6-5 to TRBJ2-7; tentative D call: TRBD2 (5 bases). The length of the CDR3 is 15 residues. Trimming removed 2 bases from V and 2 bases from J, with 13 bases in between. Germline V gene sequence: CDR1 MNHEY, CDR2 SVGAGI. CDR3 region: CASSYLSGNPYEQYF. DNA of the CDR3: TGTGCCAGCAGTTACCTAAGCGGCAATCCCTACGAGCAGTACTTC.

V and J are TRBV12-3 or TRBV12-4 and TRBJ2-7; D not certain. The CDR3 totals 12 residues. V dropped 6 bases and J dropped 8 bases, with 14 bases sitting between them. The CDR3 coding sequence is TGTGCCAGCAGAACCATACGTGGGAAGCAGTACTTC. This translates into CASRTIRGKQYF.

The V gene is TRBV7-2, the J gene TRBJ2-7, with 7 bases lining up with TRBD2. The germline V gene encodes CDR1 SGHTA and CDR2 FQGNSA. The CDR3 has 13 amino acids. Trimming at V came to 5 bases and at J to 3 bases, leaving 4 bases not matched to a gene. The CDR3 nucleotides are TGTGCCAGCAGCGCTAGCGGAAACTACGAGCAGTACTTC. Translation gives CASSASGNYEQYF.

This rearrangement joins TRBV9 to TRBJ1-1; 8 nucleotides line up with TRBD1. V dropped 0 bases and J dropped 6; count of bases not matched to a gene: 7. CDR1 and CDR2 (germline): SGDLS, YYNGEE. This CDR3 region has 15 residues. CDR3 nucleotides: TGTGCCAGCAGCGTAGTCGGAGGACAGGGAGCTGAAGCTTTCTTT. Translating gives CASSVVGGQGAEAFF.

A remark on this clonotype: Its ends do not fully match the called genes, so a read error is possible. The chain carries TRBV7-7 and TRBJ1-1; possible D gene TRBD1, 6 bases. In germline, CDR1 is SSHAT, CDR2 FNYEAQ (reference sequence). This CDR3 contains 14 residues. In DNA form, the CDR3 reads TGTGCTAGCAGCCCCGTGAACAGGGAAACTGAAGCTTTCTTT. This codes for CASSPVNRETEAFF.

V gene TRBV5-6 combines with J gene TRBJ1-1; the match to TRBD1 covers 8 bases. V lost 2 bases to trimming and J lost 11 bases; unmatched junction nucleotides: 5. CDR3 size: 12 residues. CDR1 SGHDT and CDR2 YYEEEE come from the germline V gene. The CDR3: CASSLRTGWAFF. In DNA form, the CDR3 reads TGTGCCAGCAGCTTACGGACAGGGTGGGCTTTCTTT.

A single count supports this clonotype. This chain links TRBV2 with TRBJ2-7; 10 bases fit TRBD1. Germline assignment: CDR1 SNHLY and CDR2 FYNNEI. This CDR3 has 16 amino acids. After removal of 6 bases from V and 0 bases from J, the junction contained 8 bases not matched to a gene. The DNA for the CDR3 is TGTGCCAGCAGACGTGACAGGGGGCTAATCTCCTACGAGCAGTACTTC. Protein sequence: CASRRDRGLISYEQYF.

The V call is TRBV11-3, the J call TRBJ2-1; 12 bases are a match to TRBD1. Germline-derived CDR1 and CDR2 are SGHNT and YENEEA. CDR3 length equals 15 residues. V trimming: 4 bases; J trimming: 8 bases; junction bases outside the gene matches: 6. The CDR3 here is CASSSRDRGLDEQFF. Here the CDR3 DNA reads TGTGCCAGCAGCTCCCGGGACAGGGGGCTTGATGAGCAGTTCTTC.

The chain combines TRBV6-2 or TRBV6-3 with TRBJ2-7; 9 bases line up with TRBD2. V lost 2 bases, J lost 2 bases, and 10 bases stayed unmatched. Germline V CDR1 and CDR2: MNHEY, SVGEGT. This CDR3 comprises 17 residues. CDR3 loop: CASSYRLAGRSPYEQYF. In DNA, the CDR3 is TGTGCCAGCAGTTACAGGCTAGCGGGACGCTCCCCCTACGAGCAGTACTTC.

V gene TRBV11-2 combines with J gene TRBJ2-5; D gene ambiguous. V lost 2 bases, J lost 5 bases, and 12 bases lay in between. The CDR3 loop spans 14 amino acids. Germline CDR1 is SGHAT and CDR2 is FQNNGV. The CDR3 DNA reads TGTGCCAGCAGCTTATTCTTGGGCCGGGAGACCCAGTACTTC. This gives the protein CASSLFLGRETQYF.

The chain recombines TRBV6-4 with TRBJ2-7, with TRBD1 matching 8 bases. J gave up 3 bases and V 7 bases, and 5 bases lay outside the gene matches. Germline CDR1 MRHNA, CDR2 SNTAGT. This CDR3 region has 13 residues. The CDR3 sequence is CASTPDRGYEQYF. CDR3 bases: TGTGCCAGCACTCCAGACAGGGGCTACGAGCAGTACTTC.

This sequence joins TRBV6-2 or TRBV6-3 and TRBJ2-7; either TRBD1 or TRBD2 may fit D (5 bases each). Germline V gene sequence: CDR1 MNHEY, CDR2 SVGEGT. CDR3 length: 15 residues. The V end was cut by 2 bases, the J end by 0 bases, with 11 bases between. The CDR3, as DNA: TGTGCCAGCAGTTACAGGGGAGCCGGCTCCTACGAGCAGTACTTC. This sequence encodes CASSYRGAGSYEQYF.

The DNA for the CDR3 is TGTGCCAGCAGCGGGGGGAGGGGCGCGTACCAAGAGACCCAGTACTTC. Protein: CASSGGRGAYQETQYF. V gene TRBV11-2 combines with J gene TRBJ2-5, with TRBD2 matching over 7 bases. Trimming at V came to 5 bases and at J to 0 bases, leaving 9 bases not matched to a gene. There are 16 residues in the CDR3. Germline V lookup: CDR1 SGHAT, CDR2 FQNNGV.

J is TRBJ2-3 and V is TRBV5-4; no reliable D call. Per the germline V gene, CDR1 is SGHNT and CDR2 is YYREEE (reference sequence). Trimming left V 3 bases short and J 4 bases short, with 9 bases between. The CDR3 length is 13 residues. CDR3 DNA: TGTGCCAGCAGCTCTTTAAAGGCAGATACGCAGTATTTT. Its translation: CASSSLKADTQYF.

This chain joins TRBV29-1 and TRBJ2-1; TRBD2 agrees at 8 bases. Unmatched junction bases numbered 8, after V lost 4 bases and J lost 9 bases. The V gene's germline CDR1 is SQVTM and CDR2 ANQGSEA. The length of the CDR3 is 13 residues. The CDR3 nucleotides are TGCAGCGTTGCAAGTAGCGGGGCTAGTGAGCAGTTCTTC. Encoded protein: CSVASSGASEQFF.

The chain joins TRBV27 to TRBJ2-1; 7 bases line up with TRBD2. This CDR3 contains 14 residues. V was pared by 6 bases and J by 1 base, with 3 bases of the junction left unmatched. Germline values: CDR1 MNHEY, CDR2 SMNVEV (reference sequence). Here the CDR3 reads CASRSGVSYNEQFF. The CDR3 coding sequence is TGTGCCAGCAGGAGCGGGGTATCCTACAATGAGCAGTTCTTC.